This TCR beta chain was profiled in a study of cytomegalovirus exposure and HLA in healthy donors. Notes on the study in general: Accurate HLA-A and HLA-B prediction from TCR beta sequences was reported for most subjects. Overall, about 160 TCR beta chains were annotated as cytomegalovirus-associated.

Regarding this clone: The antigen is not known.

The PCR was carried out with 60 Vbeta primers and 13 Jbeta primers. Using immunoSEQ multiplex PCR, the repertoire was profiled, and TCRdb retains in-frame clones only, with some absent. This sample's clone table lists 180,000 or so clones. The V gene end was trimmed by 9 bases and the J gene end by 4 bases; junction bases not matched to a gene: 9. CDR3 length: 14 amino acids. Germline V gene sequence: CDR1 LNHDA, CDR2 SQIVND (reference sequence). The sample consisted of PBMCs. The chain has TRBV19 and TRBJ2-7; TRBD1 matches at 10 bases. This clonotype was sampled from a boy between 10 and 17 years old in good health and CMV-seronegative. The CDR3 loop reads CASDPGQGMYEQYF. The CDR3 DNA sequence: TGTGCCAGCGACCCGGGACAGGGGATGTACGAGCAGTACTTC. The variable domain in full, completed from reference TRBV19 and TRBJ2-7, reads DGGITQSPKYLFRKEGQNVTLSCEQNLNHDAMYWYRQDPGQGLRLIYYSQIVNDFQKGDIAEGYSVSREKKESFPLTVTSAQKNPTAFYLCASDPGQGMYEQYFGPGTRLTVT.